These 13 T cell receptor beta chains came from one sample sequenced in a study of T cells after yellow fever vaccination. Via MiXCR, TCRdb re-called the 5' RACE reads, giving one row per CDR3 protein. This table holds 200,000 to 250,000 distinct CDR3 sequences, 6.9% found once. Sequencing was performed on CD4+ T cells sorted from PBMCs, taken 15 days after the yellow fever booster vaccination. The receptors here all came from a man aged 30-40 years who received the YFV17D yellow fever vaccine.

This clonotype was seen more than once but under ten times. This rearrangement joins TRBV20-1 to TRBJ2-7; 9 positions agree with TRBD2. The CDR3 sequence is 15 residues long. V was clipped by 0 bases and J by 5 bases; unmatched bases: 8. Germline V lookup: CDR1 DFQATT, CDR2 SNEGSKA (reference sequence). The CDR3 sequence is CSARDLAGVGDEQYF. The CDR3 nucleotides are TGCAGTGCTAGAGATTTAGCGGGAGTAGGCGACGAGCAGTACTTC.

In its sample, this clonotype was seen many times. The rearrangement joins TRBV20-1 to TRBJ2-2; TRBD2 agrees at 14 bases. The germline V gene encodes CDR1 DFQATT and CDR2 SNEGSKA (reference sequence). This CDR3 comprises 15 residues. V dropped 6 bases and J dropped 7; count of bases not matched to a gene: 7. Here the CDR3 DNA reads TGCAGTGCCACGACTAGCGGGAGGGCCGGCGGGGAGCTGTTTTTT. It yields the protein CSATTSGRAGGELFF.

This clonotype was counted only a few times. The V and J genes are TRBV7-9 and TRBJ2-3; 8 nucleotides line up with TRBD1. This CDR3 has 17 amino acids. The V gene end was trimmed by 5 bases and the J gene end by 0 bases; junction bases not matched to a gene: 10. CDR1 SEHNR and CDR2 FQNEAQ come from the germline V gene (reference sequence). Here the CDR3 DNA reads TGTGCCAGCAGCCCTTCCCAGGGGGCGGGAAGCACAGATACGCAGTATTTT. Protein product: CASSPSQGAGSTDTQYF. Combining the CDR3 with reference TRBV7-9 and TRBJ2-3 gives the whole variable domain DTGVSQNPRHKITKRGQNVTFRCDPISEHNRLYWYRQTLGQGPEFLTYFQNEAQLEKSRLLSDRFSAERPKGSFSTLEIQRTEQGDSAMYLCASSPSQGAGSTDTQYFGPGTRLTVL.

This clonotype was seen only a few times. The CDR3 reads CASTWTGGEKLFF. The CDR3 nucleotides are TGTGCCAGCACCTGGACAGGGGGCGAAAAACTGTTTTTT. The J gene is TRBJ1-4, the V gene TRBV7-9, with 11 bases aligning to TRBD1. CDR3 length equals 13 residues. The junction had 3 bases not matched to a gene; V was cut back by 7 bases and J by 8 bases. Germline CDR1 SEHNR, CDR2 FQNEAQ (reference sequence).

The table lists this clonotype with a few counts. Here the CDR3 DNA reads TGTGCCATCAGTGAGCGCGACCCAGGGGGCAATGAGCAGTTCTTC. It codes for CAISERDPGGNEQFF. This rearrangement joins TRBV10-3 to TRBJ2-1; 7 bases fit TRBD1. V lost 2 bases and J lost 6; bases outside the gene matches: 7. CDR1 and CDR2 from the germline V gene are ENHRY and SYGVKD. The CDR3 runs 15 residues.

This clonotype was observed at least ten times. The CDR3, as DNA: TGCGCCAGCAGCTTGCACTATACCCCCGGGACTAGCAGCACCGGGGAGCTGTTTTTT. Translated: CASSLHYTPGTSSTGELFF. V gene TRBV5-1 combines with J gene TRBJ2-2, with 9 bases matching TRBD2. The CDR3 sequence is 19 residues long. V was pared by 1 base and J by 4 bases, with 14 bases of the junction left unmatched. CDR1 is SGHRS, CDR2 YFSETQ, per germline.

In this sample, this clonotype turned up many times. This sequence joins TRBV27 and TRBJ2-1; TRBD1 matches at 7 bases. V shed 2 bases and J 6 bases; nucleotides not matched to a gene: 10. There are 16 residues in the CDR3. Germline V gives CDR1 MNHEY, CDR2 SMNVEV (reference sequence). CDR3 coding DNA: TGTGCCAGCAGTTTACTACGACAGGGTTCAGGCAATGAGCAGTTCTTC. Protein product: CASSLLRQGSGNEQFF.

The chain combines TRBV7-2 with TRBJ2-7; D uncertain. CDR3 length: 14 amino acids. The V gene lost 6 bases and the J gene lost 0 bases, with 12 bases spanning the gap. CDR1 SGHTA and CDR2 FQGNSA come from the germline V gene. The CDR3 protein is CASSWASSSYEQYF. As DNA, the CDR3 is TGTGCCAGCAGTTGGGCCTCAAGCTCCTACGAGCAGTACTTC.

The rearrangement links TRBV5-6 to TRBJ2-4; no definite D call. Trimming removed 7 bases from V and 0 bases from J, with 8 bases in between. Germline-derived CDR1 and CDR2 are SGHDT and YYEEEE. The CDR3 length is 13 residues. As DNA, the CDR3 is TGTGCCAGCCTGGAACTAGCCAAAAACATTCAGTACTTC. Translated, it gives CASLELAKNIQYF.

This clonotype has at least ten counts. The chain couples TRBV20-1 to TRBJ2-1; tentatively, D is TRBD2 (5 bases). Trimming cost V 0 bases and J 2 bases, with 14 bases left between them. The CDR3 runs to 16 residues. Per germline, CDR1 DFQATT and CDR2 SNEGSKA (reference sequence). For the CDR3, the DNA is TGCAGTGCTAGAGACTACATAGCGAAACCCTACAATGAGCAGTTCTTC. Translating gives CSARDYIAKPYNEQFF.

This clonotype was detected only a few times. The rearrangement uses TRBV7-6 and TRBJ2-3, with D tentatively TRBD2 (5 bases). Trimming removed 4 bases from V and 4 bases from J, with 21 bases in between. The germline V gene encodes CDR1 SGHVS and CDR2 FNYEAQ. The CDR3 sequence is 17 residues long. CDR3 nucleotides: TGTGCCAGCAGCTCAGCCCTGAGCGGAGGCGGATCAGATACGCAGTATTTT. This encodes CASSSALSGGGSDTQYF.

The chain combines TRBV7-9 with TRBJ2-3; D gene ambiguous. The V gene's germline CDR1 is SEHNR and CDR2 FQNEAQ (reference sequence). The CDR3 has 14 amino acids. The V end was cut by 0 bases, the J end by 4 bases, with 8 bases between. As DNA, the CDR3 is TGTGCCAGCAGCTTAGCGACTTTCCCAGATACGCAGTATTTT. The encoded protein is CASSLATFPDTQYF.

The table lists this clonotype with many counts. The chain links TRBV11-1 to TRBJ2-7; either TRBD1 or TRBD2 may fit D (5 bases each). The length of the CDR3 is 19 residues. Germline loops: CDR1 SGHAT, CDR2 FQDESV (reference sequence). V was trimmed by 5 bases and J by 0 bases, leaving 26 bases between them. Here the CDR3 DNA reads TGTGCCAGCAGCATCGACTTTTCGACCGGGACCTCAAACTCCTACGAGCAGTACTTC. Its protein product is CASSIDFSTGTSNSYEQYF.